A single sample is the source of the 18 T cell receptor beta chains below, sequenced in a study of blood T cell repertoires in COVID-19. Clones were read by immunoSEQ multiplex PCR, and TCRdb kept only the in-frame ones, dropping some. The sample records about 410,000 clones, approximately 90% being singletons. Input material: peripheral blood. The receptor set was obtained from a woman aged 40 to 50 with COVID-19, enrolled during active disease.

The V call is TRBV19, the J call TRBJ2-1; the match to TRBD2 covers 12 bases. Germline CDR1 is LNHDA and CDR2 is SQIVND (reference sequence). CDR3 length: 17 residues. The V gene end was trimmed by 5 bases and the J gene end by 2 bases; junction bases not matched to a gene: 7. This CDR3 reads CASSGLAGGLAYNEQFF. The CDR3 DNA reads as TGTGCCAGTAGTGGGCTAGCGGGGGGGCTTGCCTACAATGAGCAGTTCTTC.

A few counts support this clone. The V and J genes are TRBV5-1 and TRBJ1-2, with D possibly matching TRBD1 (5 bases). This CDR3 spans 11 amino acids. Per germline, CDR1 SGHRS and CDR2 YFSETQ. V dropped 0 bases and J dropped 10 bases, with 7 bases sitting between them. The CDR3 DNA reads TGCGCCAGCAGCTTGGGACAGCTCTACACCTTC. It translates to CASSLGQLYTF.

The chain employs TRBV5-4 and TRBJ2-5; 12 nucleotides align to TRBD2. The CDR3 sequence is 15 residues long. V lost 4 bases to trimming and J lost 4 bases; unmatched junction nucleotides: 5. Germline V gives CDR1 SGHNT, CDR2 YYREEE (reference sequence). The CDR3 DNA follows: TGTGCCAGCAGCCCTGCTAGCGGGGGGGCAGAGACCCAGTACTTC. Translating gives CASSPASGGAETQYF.

A single count supports this clone. CDR3 region: CASSLHPSGGSSSYNEQFF. Written as DNA, the CDR3 is TGTGCCAGCAGCTTACATCCTAGCGGGGGGTCTAGCTCCTACAATGAGCAGTTCTTC. The V call is TRBV7-2, the J call TRBJ2-1; 11 bases agree with TRBD2. Germline CDR1 SGHTA, CDR2 FQGNSA. The trim removed 2 bases at V and 0 bases at J, leaving 9 bases unmatched. This CDR3 region has 19 residues.

The gene calls are TRBV7-2 and TRBJ2-1, with 8 bases that match TRBD1. This CDR3 has 15 residues. With 3 bases clipped from V and 7 bases from J, the junction kept 8 bases outside the gene matches. Germline CDR1 SGHTA, CDR2 FQGNSA. In DNA form, the CDR3 reads TGTGCCAGCAGCTTCCGACAGGGGAATTGGAATGAGCAGTTCTTC. Protein sequence: CASSFRQGNWNEQFF.

The V and J genes are TRBV6-4 and TRBJ2-1; 7 bases align to TRBD2. Germline V lookup: CDR1 MRHNA, CDR2 SNTAGT. The CDR3 loop spans 17 amino acids. Trimming at V came to 4 bases and at J to 4 bases, leaving 13 bases not matched to a gene. Here the CDR3 DNA reads TGTGCCAGCAGTGTGACCTTTGGGGGGGGTCTTTACAATGAGCAGTTCTTC. As protein: CASSVTFGGGLYNEQFF.

The V and J genes are TRBV19 and TRBJ2-7; 7 bases agree with TRBD1. Trimming took 4 bases from V and 2 from J; bases not matched to a gene: 5. This CDR3 spans 14 amino acids. CDR1 and CDR2 (germline): LNHDA, SQIVND (reference sequence). CDR3 sequence reads: CASSRTGVPYEQYF. DNA of the CDR3: TGTGCCAGTAGTAGAACAGGGGTTCCCTACGAGCAGTACTTC.

This sequence joins TRBV7-2 and TRBJ1-6; 10 positions match TRBD1. CDR3 length: 17 amino acids. Germline V gives CDR1 SGHTA, CDR2 FQGNSA. Trimming removed 5 bases from V and 7 bases from J; junction bases left unmatched: 11. The CDR3 here is CASSARQGAVRNSPLHF. The CDR3 DNA sequence: TGTGCCAGCAGCGCCAGACAGGGGGCCGTACGAAATTCACCCCTCCACTTT.

This sequence joins TRBV4-2 and TRBJ2-7; 7 bases are shared with TRBD1. V lost 4 bases, J lost 3 bases, and 18 bases stayed unmatched. CDR1 is LGHNA, CDR2 YNFKEQ, per germline. This CDR3 has 18 amino acids. The CDR3 loop reads CASSRQGDARYRRYEQYF. CDR3 nucleotide sequence: TGTGCCAGCAGCCGTCAGGGGGACGCCCGCTACCGTCGCTACGAGCAGTACTTC.

The rearrangement joins TRBV7-9 to TRBJ2-3, with a weak D call TRBD1 (6 bases). CDR3 length equals 13 residues. V was trimmed by 5 bases and J by 0 bases, leaving 6 bases between them. From germline, CDR1 is SEHNR and CDR2 FQNEAQ (reference sequence). CDR3 protein: CASSQGSTDTQYF. The CDR3 nucleotides read TGTGCCAGCAGCCAGGGGAGCACAGATACGCAGTATTTT.

The V and J genes are TRBV24-1 and TRBJ1-4, with 11 bases lining up with TRBD1. The CDR3 runs 16 residues. Germline-derived CDR1 and CDR2 are KGHDR and SFDVKD. The V and J ends lost 3 bases and 7 bases, in that order; junction bases with no gene match: 6. The CDR3 DNA is TGTGCCACCAGTGATGCGGGACAGGGGGGAGGTGAAAAACTGTTTTTT. Protein product: CATSDAGQGGGEKLFF.

The chain combines TRBV19 with TRBJ1-5, with D possibly matching TRBD1 (5 bases). This CDR3 spans 16 amino acids. Trimming removed 0 bases at V and 0 bases at J, with 9 bases between. Germline V gene sequence: CDR1 LNHDA, CDR2 SQIVND (reference sequence). CDR3 amino acids: CASSIDQGYSNQPQHF. In nucleotides, the CDR3 is TGTGCCAGTAGTATAGATCAGGGATATAGCAATCAGCCCCAGCATTTT.

The chain couples TRBV27 to TRBJ1-2; a weak D match, TRBD1 (6 bases). CDR1 and CDR2 from the germline V gene are MNHEY and SMNVEV (reference sequence). The CDR3 spans 15 residues. V lost 6 bases and J 7 bases, leaving 21 bases between the germline ends. The CDR3 here is CASSPVGRGPFGYTF. The CDR3 bases are TGTGCCAGCAGCCCGGTTGGCAGGGGTCCATTTGGCTACACCTTC.

The chain links TRBV11-2 to TRBJ1-4; maybe TRBD1 (6 bases). The CDR3 length is 16 residues. V lost 5 bases and J 5 bases, leaving 18 bases between the germline ends. CDR1 and CDR2 from the germline V gene are SGHAT and FQNNGV. This CDR3 reads CASSPRQVPANEKLFF. The DNA for the CDR3 is TGTGCCAGCAGCCCACGACAGGTACCGGCCAATGAAAAACTGTTTTTT.

This sequence joins TRBV27 and TRBJ2-1; TRBD2 matches at 11 bases. CDR3 length: 14 amino acids. Germline-derived CDR1 and CDR2 are MNHEY and SMNVEV (reference sequence). V was pared by 3 bases and J by 8 bases, with 3 bases of the junction left unmatched. CDR3: CASSFLAGGDEQFF. CDR3 DNA: TGTGCCAGCAGTTTTCTAGCGGGAGGCGATGAGCAGTTCTTC.

The V and J genes are TRBV28 and TRBJ2-5, with D possibly TRBD2 on 6 matching bases. From germline, CDR1 is MDHEN and CDR2 SYDVKM. Between the trimmed V and J ends, which lost 7 bases and 1 base, there was a span of 13 bases. CDR3 length equals 14 residues. The CDR3 reads CASKIGGVQETQYF. Written as DNA, the CDR3 is TGTGCCAGCAAAATCGGGGGTGTCCAAGAGACCCAGTACTTC.

This clone was observed a single time. The chain carries TRBV2 and TRBJ1-4; 7 bases map to TRBD1. The CDR3 length is 16 residues. Germline V CDR1 and CDR2: SNHLY, FYNNEI. V lost 4 bases to trimming and J lost 0 bases; unmatched junction nucleotides: 5. CDR3 region: CASSGRQGSTNEKLFF. The CDR3 nucleotides read TGTGCCAGCAGTGGCAGACAGGGCTCAACTAATGAAAAACTGTTTTTT.

J is TRBJ1-6 and V is TRBV5-4, with TRBD1 matching over 7 bases. V shed 4 bases and J 2 bases; nucleotides not matched to a gene: 3. This CDR3 is 15 amino acids long. Germline CDR1 and CDR2: SGHNT and YYREEE (reference sequence). CDR3 DNA sequence: TGTGCCAGCAGCGCAACAGGGGCCTATAATTCACCCCTCCACTTT. As protein: CASSATGAYNSPLHF. Full variable domain (remainder filled in from reference TRBV5-4 and TRBJ1-6): ETGVTQSPTHLIKTRGQQVTLRCSSQSGHNTVSWYQQALGQGPQFIFQYYREEENGRGNFPPRFSGLQFPNYSSELNVNALELDDSALYLCASSATGAYNSPLHFGNGTRLTVT.